Presented here are 20 T cell receptor beta chains from one specimen sequenced in a study of Ad26.COV2.S vaccination and SARS-CoV-2 variants. Method: immunoSEQ multiplex PCR; TCRdb's copy keeps in-frame clones and lacks some. This table holds roughly 350,000 clones, 87% found once. The treatment denotes: some 19 received Ad26.COV2.S at low or high dose, single or two shots; several received placebo; per-sample allocation not given. Material that was analyzed had been drawn on day 63 after the first vaccine or placebo injection. Sequenced here: peripheral blood, sampled in a trial of Ad26.COV2.S vaccine versus placebo. All receptors come from a person between 18 and 65 years old who received the Ad26.COV2.S COVID-19 vaccine or a placebo.

CDR3 sequence: CASSLEVAGNTIYF. CDR3 DNA sequence: TGTGCCAGCAGCTTAGAGGTGGCTGGAAACACCATATATTTT. The chain combines TRBV7-6 with TRBJ1-3, with D hard to call. The CDR3 extends over 14 amino acids. The ends were cut back, 1 base at V and 2 bases at J, with 6 bases in the middle. Per the germline V gene, CDR1 is SGHVS and CDR2 is FNYEAQ. The variable domain in full, with the rest retrieved from reference TRBV7-6 and TRBJ1-3, is GAGVSQSPRYKVTKRGQDVALRCDPISGHVSLYWYRQALGQGPEFLTYFNYEAQQDKSGLPNDRFSAERPEGSISTLTIQRTEQRDSAMYRCASSLEVAGNTIYFGEGSWLTVV.

This clone has just one count. The chain links TRBV5-1 to TRBJ1-4; D is possibly TRBD1 (5 bases). CDR3 length: 14 residues. Germline CDR1 SGHRS, CDR2 YFSETQ. Trimming cost V 7 bases and J 4 bases, with 14 bases left between them. CDR3 amino acids: CASGSGKGNEKLFF. The CDR3 DNA reads TGCGCCAGCGGCTCAGGGAAGGGTAATGAAAAACTGTTTTTT.

This sequence joins TRBV6-2 or TRBV6-3 and TRBJ2-1; tentatively, D is TRBD1 (5 bases). Per the germline V gene, CDR1 is MNHEY and CDR2 is SVGEGT. This CDR3 contains 14 residues. Trimming stripped 2 bases from V and 9 bases from J, with 14 bases between. The CDR3: CASSYAKTRVEQFF. The CDR3 nucleotides read TGTGCCAGCAGTTACGCAAAGACCAGGGTTGAGCAGTTCTTC.

This clone was seen a handful of times. The rearrangement links TRBV5-1 to TRBJ1-6; no definite D call. CDR1 and CDR2 from the germline V gene are SGHRS and YFSETQ. This CDR3 contains 15 residues. Deletions cut 4 bases from V and 8 bases from J, with 16 bases between. This CDR3 is CASSPGESGYSPLHF. The CDR3 DNA reads as TGCGCCAGCAGCCCGGGCGAGTCGGGGTATTCACCCCTCCACTTT.

As concerns this clone: An end of the junction does not agree with germline; a read error may underlie this. This sequence joins TRBV20-1 and TRBJ1-4; no firm D call. The CDR3 covers 11 residues. CDR1 DFQATT and CDR2 SNEGSKA come from the germline V gene (reference sequence). CDR3 sequence (DNA): TGCAGTGCTGTTCCGGCTTCGAAAGTTGTTTTT. Translating it yields CSAVPASKVVF.

CDR3 loop: CASSLGADFANEKLFF. The CDR3 region has the DNA TGTGCCAGCAGCTTAGGCGCCGACTTTGCTAATGAAAAACTGTTTTTT. The chain carries TRBV7-9 and TRBJ1-4; D remains ambiguous. The V end was cut by 1 base, the J end by 3 bases, with 12 bases between. The germline V gene encodes CDR1 SEHNR and CDR2 FQNEAQ (reference sequence). The CDR3 totals 16 residues.

The chain couples TRBV5-1 to TRBJ2-1; D call uncertain. This CDR3 is built from 15 residues. V was shortened by 4 bases and J by 0 bases, with 11 bases between the two germline ends. Germline V gives CDR1 SGHRS, CDR2 YFSETQ. The CDR3 DNA sequence: TGCGCCAGCAGCCCAGAACTGAGCTCCTACAATGAGCAGTTCTTC. This codes for CASSPELSSYNEQFF.

The V call is TRBV28, the J call TRBJ1-6; possibly TRBD1 for D (6 bases). The CDR3 contains 14 residues. Per the germline V gene, CDR1 is MDHEN and CDR2 is SYDVKM. Trimming took off 8 bases at V and 6 bases at J, with 14 bases between the two ends. The CDR3 DNA follows: TGTGCCAGCCGGACTGGGGGCTCTAATTCACCCCTCCACTTT. Encoded protein: CASRTGGSNSPLHF.

The V gene is TRBV4-1, the J gene TRBJ2-3; D uncertain. This CDR3 comprises 13 residues. Trimming removed 2 bases at V and 8 bases at J, with 11 bases between. Looked up from germline, CDR1 is MGHRA and CDR2 is YSYEKL. CDR3 nucleotides: TGCGCCAGCAGCCAAAACCCGTCGGCTACGCAGTATTTT. Its translation is CASSQNPSATQYF.

The chain combines TRBV27 with TRBJ2-1; the D gene is possibly TRBD2 (7 bases). The germline gives CDR1 MNHEY, CDR2 SMNVEV (reference sequence). The V gene lost 6 bases and the J gene lost 0 bases, with 15 bases spanning the gap. The CDR3 totals 16 residues. CDR3 protein: CASSLYGGASYNEQFF. Written as DNA, the CDR3 is TGTGCCAGCAGCCTCTATGGGGGGGCCTCCTACAATGAGCAGTTCTTC.

The chain couples TRBV6-5 to TRBJ1-5, with a tentative D call TRBD1 (5 bases). Germline V CDR1 and CDR2: MNHEY, SVGAGI. This CDR3 contains 13 residues. Trimming took off 10 bases at V and 5 bases at J, with 15 bases between the two ends. CDR3 in DNA: TGTGCCACCGATGTTCAGGGATATCAGCCCCAGCATTTT. It translates to CATDVQGYQPQHF.

This clone was counted a few times. This chain joins TRBV27 and TRBJ2-3; the D is unclear. CDR3 size: 13 residues. The V gene lost 2 bases and the J gene lost 2 bases, with 5 bases spanning the gap. Germline CDR1 reads MNHEY; CDR2 reads SMNVEV (reference sequence). CDR3 nucleotide sequence: TGTGCCAGCAGTTTAGGAAACACAGATACGCAGTATTTT. This translates into CASSLGNTDTQYF.

A single count supports this clone. Other DNA sequences of this sample code for an identical CDR3. This chain connects TRBV9 to TRBJ1-6; D unclear. The germline gives CDR1 SGDLS, CDR2 YYNGEE. The CDR3 has 13 residues. Deletions cut 0 bases from V and 7 bases from J, with 5 bases between. CDR3 sequence reads: CASSVATNSPLHF. DNA for the CDR3: TGTGCCAGCAGCGTAGCCACAAATTCACCCCTCCACTTT.

This sequence joins TRBV9 and TRBJ1-3, with D unresolved. Between the trimmed V and J ends, which lost 4 bases and 0 bases, there was a span of 11 bases. CDR1 and CDR2 from the germline V gene are SGDLS and YYNGEE. The CDR3 has 15 amino acids. The CDR3 DNA reads TGTGCCAGCAGCCCGGACGGGAGCTCTGGAAACACCATATATTTT. As protein: CASSPDGSSGNTIYF.

V usage is TRBV7-3 and J usage is TRBJ2-2; no clear D. Germline values: CDR1 SGHTA, CDR2 FQGTGA. V was clipped by 0 bases and J by 8 bases, with 16 bases between them. The CDR3 has 16 residues. The CDR3 DNA reads as TGTGCCAGCAGCTTAACCCTCCGACCCGATCCGGGGGAGCTGTTTTTT. Translating it yields CASSLTLRPDPGELFF. Combining the CDR3 with reference TRBV7-3 and TRBJ2-2 gives the whole variable domain GAGVSQTPSNKVTEKGKYVELRCDPISGHTALYWYRQSLGQGPEFLIYFQGTGAADDSGLPNDRFFAVRPEGSVSTLKIQRTERGDSAVYLCASSLTLRPDPGELFFGEGSRLTVL.

The chain has TRBV4-1 and TRBJ2-7; 11 bases align to TRBD1. The CDR3 has 16 residues. Germline CDR1 reads MGHRA; CDR2 reads YSYEKL. V shed 3 bases and J 4 bases; nucleotides not matched to a gene: 8. The CDR3 loop is CASSHLRGQGAYEQYF. The CDR3, as DNA: TGCGCCAGCAGCCACCTCAGAGGACAGGGGGCATACGAGCAGTACTTC.

The rearrangement uses TRBV10-3 and TRBJ2-7; D possibly uses TRBD1 or TRBD2 (5 bases each). This CDR3 has 12 amino acids. Germline CDR1 ENHRY, CDR2 SYGVKD. V was cut by 6 bases and J by 4 bases, with 10 bases left in between. The CDR3 protein is CAIRGDPYEQYF. The CDR3 nucleotides are TGTGCCATCAGGGGGGACCCATACGAGCAGTACTTC.

J is TRBJ1-2 and V is TRBV19; D may be TRBD1 (6 bases). The CDR3 covers 14 residues. The V end lost 2 bases, the J end lost 5 bases, and 12 bases lay between the germline ends. From germline, CDR1 is LNHDA and CDR2 SQIVND (reference sequence). The CDR3 coding sequence is TGTGCCAGTAGTATATCGGGCACAGGGTATGGCTACACCTTC. This sequence encodes CASSISGTGYGYTF.

The gene calls are TRBV7-3 and TRBJ2-1; 11 nucleotides agree with TRBD2. Germline CDR1 and CDR2: SGHTA and FQGTGA. The CDR3 totals 15 residues. The ends lost 4 bases at V and 3 bases at J; junction bases unmatched: 2. The CDR3 loop is CASSSGLAGYNEQFF. The CDR3 region has the DNA TGTGCCAGCAGCTCCGGACTAGCGGGCTACAATGAGCAGTTCTTC.

The count of this clone is one. The V and J genes are TRBV6-6 and TRBJ2-7; no clear D gene. The CDR3 contains 14 residues. From germline, CDR1 is MNHNY and CDR2 SVGAGI (reference sequence). V lost 0 bases and J 0 bases, leaving 6 bases between the germline ends. CDR3 amino acids: CASSYSISSYEQYF. CDR3 nucleotide sequence: TGTGCCAGCAGTTACTCGATTAGCTCCTACGAGCAGTACTTC.